This T cell receptor beta chain was documented in a study of Graves' ophthalmopathy and Graves' hyperthyroidism. This clonotype occurred many times. CDR1 is LNHDA, CDR2 SQIVND, per germline (reference sequence). This CDR3 contains 16 residues. V dropped 5 bases and J dropped 4; count of bases not matched to a gene: 11. The TCR beta CDR3 regions underwent amplification from RNA transcripts. Investigators did first-round RT-PCR with HTBI primers, then second-round multiplex PCR. TCRdb called the multiplex PCR reads again in MiXCR, with one record for every CDR3 protein. The sample carries around 1.1 million distinct CDR3 sequences, about 35% recorded once.

The clonotype comes from an adult man with Graves' hyperthyroidism. The chain recombines TRBV19 with TRBJ1-5; 7 positions match TRBD1. Material for sequencing was peripheral blood or thyroid tissue (not recorded which). CDR3 coding DNA: TGTGCCAGTAGTCCCACCGGGACAGAAAGGAATCAGCCCCAGCATTTT. The encoded protein is CASSPTGTERNQPQHF.